A selection of T cell receptor beta chains follows, all from one sample in a study of T-cell reconstitution after alpha-beta-depleted transplantation in children. From the PCR reads, TCRdb called clonotypes with MiXCR, one entry per CDR3 protein. The repertoire consists of about 580,000 distinct CDR3 sequences, with 25% to 30% occurring once and the leading ten covering about 35%. The source was PBMCs, collected before TCRalphabeta/CD19-depleted stem cell transplant. These receptors all come from a boy under two years old with Wiskott-Aldrich syndrome, due to receive a stem cell transplant. Both conserved end residues are part of each CDR3. A D gene is named only where the DNA matches it firmly. Size is omitted from some rows. Given values are once, few, many or a class for expanded clones.

j_call: TRBJ1-2; v_call: TRBV6-5; clone_size: few; d_call: NA; cdr3_aa: CASSYMGYTF; cdr3_nt: TGTGCCAGCAGTTACATGGGCTACACCTTC
j_call: TRBJ1-5; v_call: TRBV3-1; clone_size: NA; d_call: NA; cdr3_aa: CASSQGDQPQHF; cdr3_nt: TGTGCCAGCAGCCAAGGTGATCAGCCCCAGCATTTT
j_call: TRBJ2-1; v_call: TRBV12-3/TRBV12-4; clone_size: few; d_call: NA; cdr3_aa: CASSPREGGYNEQFF; cdr3_nt: TGTGCCAGCAGTCCGAGGGAAGGTGGGTACAATGAGCAGTTCTTC
j_call: TRBJ2-5; v_call: TRBV12-3/TRBV12-4; clone_size: NA; d_call: TRBD1; cdr3_aa: CASSLAGQPQETQYF; cdr3_nt: TGTGCCAGCAGTTTAGCGGGACAGCCACAAGAGACCCAGTACTTC
j_call: TRBJ1-1; v_call: TRBV30; clone_size: NA; d_call: NA; cdr3_aa: CAWTPIETEAFF; cdr3_nt: TGTGCCTGGACCCCGATAGAGACTGAAGCTTTCTTT
j_call: TRBJ1-1; v_call: TRBV4-1; clone_size: few; d_call: NA; cdr3_aa: CASSPQITSTEAFF; cdr3_nt: TGCGCCAGCAGCCCCCAGATTACGAGCACTGAAGCTTTCTTT
j_call: TRBJ2-4; v_call: TRBV2; clone_size: few; d_call: NA; cdr3_aa: CASSGGTASGYF; cdr3_nt: TGTGCCAGCAGTGGAGGGACGGCCAGCGGGTACTTC
j_call: TRBJ1-2; v_call: TRBV11-1; clone_size: NA; d_call: NA; cdr3_aa: CASGLGQGGYTF; cdr3_nt: TGTGCCAGCGGCTTAGGCCAGGGCGGCTACACTTTC
j_call: TRBJ2-7; v_call: TRBV5-1; clone_size: NA; d_call: TRBD2; cdr3_aa: CASSLETSNYEQYF; cdr3_nt: TGCGCCAGCAGCTTGGAGACTAGCAACTACGAGCAGTACTTC
j_call: TRBJ2-1; v_call: TRBV28; clone_size: NA; d_call: TRBD2; cdr3_aa: CASRLSGISYNEQFF; cdr3_nt: TGTGCCAGCAGACTTAGCGGGATATCATACAATGAGCAGTTCTTC
j_call: TRBJ2-2; v_call: TRBV2; clone_size: few; d_call: TRBD1; cdr3_aa: CASSDLLPGTGGASGELFF; cdr3_nt: TGTGCCAGCAGTGACCTTCTCCCCGGGACAGGGGGCGCCTCCGGGGAGCTGTTTTTT
j_call: TRBJ2-7; v_call: TRBV5-1; clone_size: many; d_call: TRBD2; cdr3_aa: CASSPGLAGPYEQYF; cdr3_nt: TGTGCCAGCTCACCGGGCCTAGCGGGACCCTACGAGCAGTACTTC
j_call: TRBJ1-2; v_call: TRBV4-2; clone_size: NA; d_call: NA; cdr3_aa: CASSRGPEGGRLVIGYTF; cdr3_nt: TGTGCCAGCAGCCGGGGGCCGGAGGGGGGCCGTTTAGTAATTGGCTACACCTTC
j_call: TRBJ2-7; v_call: TRBV5-1; clone_size: NA; d_call: TRBD2; cdr3_aa: CASSLASGGTSVSYEQYF; cdr3_nt: TGCGCCAGCAGCTTGGCCAGTGGGGGGACTAGCGTGTCCTACGAGCAGTACTTC
j_call: TRBJ2-1; v_call: TRBV29-1; clone_size: few; d_call: TRBD2; cdr3_aa: CSVDQAGIRNEQFF; cdr3_nt: TGCAGCGTTGACCAAGCGGGAATACGCAATGAGCAGTTCTTC
j_call: TRBJ2-3; v_call: TRBV7-2; clone_size: few; d_call: TRBD2; cdr3_aa: CASSQPGLAGLTDTQYF; cdr3_nt: TGTGCCAGCAGCCAACCCGGACTAGCGGGATTAACAGATACGCAGTATTTT
j_call: TRBJ2-3; v_call: TRBV20-1; clone_size: few; d_call: NA; cdr3_aa: CSALTGPNTDTQYF; cdr3_nt: TGCAGTGCTCTGACCGGGCCCAACACAGATACGCAGTATTTT